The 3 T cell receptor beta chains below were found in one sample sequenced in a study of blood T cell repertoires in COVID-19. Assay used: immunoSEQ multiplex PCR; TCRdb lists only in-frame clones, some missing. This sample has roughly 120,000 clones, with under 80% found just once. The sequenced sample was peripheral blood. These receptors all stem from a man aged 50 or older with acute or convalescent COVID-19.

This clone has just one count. The CDR3 here is CASSSTGVGQETQYF. The CDR3 bases are TGTGCCAGCAGCTCGACCGGGGTGGGGCAAGAGACCCAGTACTTC. V usage is TRBV7-6 and J usage is TRBJ2-5, with a possible D match to TRBD2 (5 bases). This CDR3 spans 15 amino acids. With 4 bases removed from V and 2 bases from J, the gap between germline ends came to 14 bases. CDR1 is SGHVS and CDR2 is FNYEAQ in the germline V gene.

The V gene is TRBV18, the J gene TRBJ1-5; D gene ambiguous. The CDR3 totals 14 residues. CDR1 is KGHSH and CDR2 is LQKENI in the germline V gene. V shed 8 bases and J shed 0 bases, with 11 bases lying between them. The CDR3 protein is CASRTGNSNQPQHF. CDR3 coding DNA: TGTGCCAGCCGTACGGGGAATAGCAATCAGCCCCAGCATTTT.

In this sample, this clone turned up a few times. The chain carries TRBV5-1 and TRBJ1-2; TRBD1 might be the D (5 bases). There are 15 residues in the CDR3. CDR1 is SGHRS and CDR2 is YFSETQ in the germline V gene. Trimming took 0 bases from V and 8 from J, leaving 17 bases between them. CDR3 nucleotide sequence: TGCGCCAGCAGCTTGGAAGGGGCAGGTCCTTCCGGCTACACCTTC. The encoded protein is CASSLEGAGPSGYTF.